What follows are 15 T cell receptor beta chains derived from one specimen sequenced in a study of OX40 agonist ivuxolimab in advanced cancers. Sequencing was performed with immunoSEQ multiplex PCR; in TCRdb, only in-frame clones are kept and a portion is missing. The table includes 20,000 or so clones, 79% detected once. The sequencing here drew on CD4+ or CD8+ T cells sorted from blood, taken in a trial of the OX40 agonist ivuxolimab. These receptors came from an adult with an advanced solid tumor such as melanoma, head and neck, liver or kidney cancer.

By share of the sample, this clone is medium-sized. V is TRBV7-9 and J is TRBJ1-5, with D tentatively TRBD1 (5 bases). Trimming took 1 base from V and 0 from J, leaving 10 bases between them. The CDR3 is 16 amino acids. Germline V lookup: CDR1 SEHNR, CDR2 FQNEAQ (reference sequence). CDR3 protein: CASSLVTAYSNQPQHF. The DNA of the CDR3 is TGTGCCAGCAGCTTAGTGACAGCTTATAGCAATCAGCCCCAGCATTTT.

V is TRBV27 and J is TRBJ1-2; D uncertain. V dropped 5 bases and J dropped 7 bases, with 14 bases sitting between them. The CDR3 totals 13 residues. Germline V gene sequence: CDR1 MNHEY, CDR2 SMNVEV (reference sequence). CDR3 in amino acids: CASSTSMGVGYTF. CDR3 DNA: TGTGCCAGCAGTACTAGTATGGGTGTTGGCTACACCTTC.

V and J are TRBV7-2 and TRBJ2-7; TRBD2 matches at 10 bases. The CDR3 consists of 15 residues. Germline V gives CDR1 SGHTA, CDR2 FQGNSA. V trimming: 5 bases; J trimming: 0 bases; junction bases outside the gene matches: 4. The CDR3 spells CASSARLAGSYEQYF. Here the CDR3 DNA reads TGTGCCAGCAGCGCCCGACTAGCGGGCTCCTACGAGCAGTACTTC.

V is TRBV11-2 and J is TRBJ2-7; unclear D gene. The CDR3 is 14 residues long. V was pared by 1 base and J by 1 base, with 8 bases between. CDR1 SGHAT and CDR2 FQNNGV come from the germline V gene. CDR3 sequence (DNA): TGTGCCAGCAGCTTAGCCGGCACTTCCTACGAGCAGTACTTC. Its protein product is CASSLAGTSYEQYF.

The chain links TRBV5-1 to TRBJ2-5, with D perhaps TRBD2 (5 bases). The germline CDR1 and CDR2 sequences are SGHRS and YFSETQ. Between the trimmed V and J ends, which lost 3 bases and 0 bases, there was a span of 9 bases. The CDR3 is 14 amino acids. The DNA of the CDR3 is TGCGCCAGCAGCTCCGGACTGAACCAAGAGACCCAGTACTTC. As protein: CASSSGLNQETQYF.

CDR3 coding DNA: TGTGCCAGCAGTAGTTGGGCCAATGAGCAGTTCTTC. Its protein is CASSSWANEQFF. V is TRBV27 and J is TRBJ2-1, with no clear D. The CDR3 sequence is 12 residues long. Per the germline V gene, CDR1 is MNHEY and CDR2 is SMNVEV (reference sequence). V shed 5 bases and J shed 6 bases, with 8 bases lying between them.

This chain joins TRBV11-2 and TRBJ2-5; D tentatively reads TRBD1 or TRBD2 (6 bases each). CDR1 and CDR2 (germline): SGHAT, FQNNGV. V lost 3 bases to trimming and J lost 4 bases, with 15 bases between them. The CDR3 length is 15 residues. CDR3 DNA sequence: TGTGCCAGCAGCTTTGGGGTGGGGGGCATAGAGACCCAGTACTTC. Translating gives CASSFGVGGIETQYF.

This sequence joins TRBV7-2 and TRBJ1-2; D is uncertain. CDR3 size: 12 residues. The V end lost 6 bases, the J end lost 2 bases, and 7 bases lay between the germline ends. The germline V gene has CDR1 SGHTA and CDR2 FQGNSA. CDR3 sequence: CASRPTNYGYTF. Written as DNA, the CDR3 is TGTGCCAGCAGGCCTACGAACTATGGCTACACCTTC. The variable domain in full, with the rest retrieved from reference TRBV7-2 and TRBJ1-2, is GAGVSQSPSNKVTEKGKDVELRCDPISGHTALYWYRQSLGQGLEFLIYFQGNSAPDKSGLPSDRFSAERTGGSVSTLTIQRTQQEDSAVYLCASRPTNYGYTFGSGTRLTVV.

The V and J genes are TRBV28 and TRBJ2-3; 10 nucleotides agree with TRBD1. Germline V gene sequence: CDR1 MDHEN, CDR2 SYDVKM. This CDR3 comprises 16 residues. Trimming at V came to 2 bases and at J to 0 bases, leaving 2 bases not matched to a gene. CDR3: CASSLGTGVSTDTQYF. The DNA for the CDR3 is TGTGCCAGCAGTTTAGGGACAGGGGTTAGCACAGATACGCAGTATTTT.

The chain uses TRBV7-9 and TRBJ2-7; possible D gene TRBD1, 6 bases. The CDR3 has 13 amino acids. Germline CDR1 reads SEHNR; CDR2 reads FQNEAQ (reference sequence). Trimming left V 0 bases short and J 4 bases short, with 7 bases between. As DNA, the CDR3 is TGTGCCAGCAGCTTAGCCCAGGGGTACGAGCAGTACTTC. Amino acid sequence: CASSLAQGYEQYF.

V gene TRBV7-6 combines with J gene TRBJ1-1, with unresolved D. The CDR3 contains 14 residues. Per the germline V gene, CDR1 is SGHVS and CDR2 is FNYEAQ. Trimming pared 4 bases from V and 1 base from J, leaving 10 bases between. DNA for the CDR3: TGTGCCAGCAGCTCCGGTATATGGAACACTGAAGCTTTCTTT. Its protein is CASSSGIWNTEAFF.

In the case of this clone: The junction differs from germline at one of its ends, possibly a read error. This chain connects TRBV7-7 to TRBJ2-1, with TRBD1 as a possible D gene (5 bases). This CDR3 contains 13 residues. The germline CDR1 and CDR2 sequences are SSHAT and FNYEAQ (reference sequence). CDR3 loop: CASSLVWGDEQFF. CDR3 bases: TGTGCTAGCAGCTTAGTCTGGGGCGATGAGCAGTTCTTC.

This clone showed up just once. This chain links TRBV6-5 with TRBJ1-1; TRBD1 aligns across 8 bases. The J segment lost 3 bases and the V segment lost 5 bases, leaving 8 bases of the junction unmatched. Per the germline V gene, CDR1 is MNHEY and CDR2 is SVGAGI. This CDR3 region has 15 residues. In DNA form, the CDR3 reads TGTGCCAGCAGTACCCGCCAGGGGGCCGACACTGAAGCTTTCTTT. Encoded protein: CASSTRQGADTEAFF.

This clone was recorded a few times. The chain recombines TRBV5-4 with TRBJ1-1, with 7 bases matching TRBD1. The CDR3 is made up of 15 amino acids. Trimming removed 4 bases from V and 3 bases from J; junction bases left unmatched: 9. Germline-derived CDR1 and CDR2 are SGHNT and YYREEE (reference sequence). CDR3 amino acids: CASSPQGVVYTEAFF. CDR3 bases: TGTGCCAGCAGCCCGCAGGGGGTCGTGTACACTGAAGCTTTCTTT.

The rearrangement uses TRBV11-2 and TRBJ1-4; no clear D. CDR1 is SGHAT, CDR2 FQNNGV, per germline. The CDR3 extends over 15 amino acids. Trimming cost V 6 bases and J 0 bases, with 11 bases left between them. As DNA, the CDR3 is TGTGCCAGCAGACGCACAGAGACAACTAATGAAAAACTGTTTTTT. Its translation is CASRRTETTNEKLFF.